This T cell receptor (beta chain) was profiled in a study of blood T cell repertoires in COVID-19. Germline CDR1 is WSHSY and CDR2 is SAAADI. The CDR3 sequence is 17 residues long. V was shortened by 0 bases and J by 9 bases, with 21 bases between the two germline ends. Original analysis: From reference gene primer amplification, estimates of nucleated cell counts were derived. Generated by immunoSEQ multiplex PCR, the TCRdb table keeps only in-frame clones and is missing some. V, J and clone size were drawn from that table, and D and trimming were deduced from the DNA. The repertoire holds 65,000 to 85,000 clones, with about 79% as singletons.

The material sequenced was peripheral blood. This chain uses TRBV10-2 with TRBJ2-1; possibly TRBD2 for D (7 bases). This clonotype was sampled from a human donor in a cohort sampled during active COVID-19. CDR3: CASSESGGRGGWGEQFF. For the CDR3, the DNA is TGCGCCAGCAGTGAGTCAGGCGGGAGAGGGGGTTGGGGTGAGCAGTTCTTC.